These 4 T cell receptor beta chains originate from one sample sequenced in a study of radiotherapy plus CTLA-4 blockade in lung cancer. TCRdb's copy holds only in-frame clones and misses some; the assay was immunoSEQ multiplex PCR. The repertoire has tens of thousands of clones, 70% to 90% of them found once; the top ten carry approximately 4.8%. The sample in question was peripheral blood, obtained from a patient treated with radiotherapy plus ipilimumab. All receptors come from a human donor with non-small cell lung cancer whose response to radiotherapy plus ipilimumab could not be evaluated.

This clone was recorded a few times. The genes are TRBV4-2 and TRBJ1-3; possibly TRBD1 for D (5 bases). This CDR3 comprises 16 residues. Germline assignment: CDR1 LGHNA and CDR2 YNFKEQ. The V end was cut by 4 bases, the J end by 0 bases, with 13 bases between. For the CDR3, the DNA is TGTGCCAGCAGCCCAGGTACAGGAGACTCTGGAAACACCATATATTTT. It translates to CASSPGTGDSGNTIYF.

The CDR3 protein is CAISEGQSGRGYGYTF. The CDR3 DNA reads TGTGCCATCAGTGAGGGTCAGTCCGGGCGGGGCTATGGCTACACCTTC. The gene calls are TRBV10-3 and TRBJ1-2; D unresolved. Germline V gene sequence: CDR1 ENHRY, CDR2 SYGVKD. This CDR3 is 16 amino acids long. Trimming cost V 2 bases and J 4 bases, with 17 bases left between them.

This chain uses TRBV5-1 with TRBJ2-2, with 7 positions matching TRBD2. This CDR3 spans 15 amino acids. Germline V lookup: CDR1 SGHRS, CDR2 YFSETQ. The V segment lost 4 bases and the J segment 5 bases; nucleotides outside the gene matches: 8. The CDR3 nucleotides read TGCGCCAGCAGCCGGGGCGGGGGAGGAACCGGGGAGCTGTTTTTT. Translation gives CASSRGGGGTGELFF.

The chain recombines TRBV7-2 with TRBJ2-2; 10 nucleotides line up with TRBD1. The CDR3 consists of 15 residues. The V gene's germline CDR1 is SGHTA and CDR2 FQGNSA. The junction had 5 bases not matched to a gene; V was cut back by 5 bases and J by 5 bases. The CDR3 nucleotides are TGTGCCAGCAGCCGCGACAGGGGGCGAACCGGGGAGCTGTTTTTT. Protein sequence: CASSRDRGRTGELFF.